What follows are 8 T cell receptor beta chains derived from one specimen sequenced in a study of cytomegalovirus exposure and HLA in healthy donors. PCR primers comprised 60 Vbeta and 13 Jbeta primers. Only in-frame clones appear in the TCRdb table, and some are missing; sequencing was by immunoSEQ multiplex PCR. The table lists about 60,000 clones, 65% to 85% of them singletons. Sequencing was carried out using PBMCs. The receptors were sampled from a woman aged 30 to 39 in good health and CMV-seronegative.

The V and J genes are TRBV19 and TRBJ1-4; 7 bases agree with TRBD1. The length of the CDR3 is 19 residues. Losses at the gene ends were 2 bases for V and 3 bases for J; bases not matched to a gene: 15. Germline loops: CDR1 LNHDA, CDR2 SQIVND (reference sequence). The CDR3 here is CASSITGTGVRQANEKLFF. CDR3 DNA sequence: TGTGCCAGTAGTATAACGGGTACAGGGGTGAGGCAGGCTAATGAAAAACTGTTTTTT.

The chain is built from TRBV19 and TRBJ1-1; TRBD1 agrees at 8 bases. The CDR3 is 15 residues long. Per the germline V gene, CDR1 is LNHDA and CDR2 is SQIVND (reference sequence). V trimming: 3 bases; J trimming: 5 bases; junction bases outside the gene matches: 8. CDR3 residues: CASSIDQGAQTEAFF. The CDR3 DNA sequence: TGTGCCAGTAGTATTGACCAGGGGGCGCAGACTGAAGCTTTCTTT.

CDR3 sequence: CASSERDREDYGYTF. The DNA of the CDR3 is TGTGCCAGCTCAGAACGGGACAGGGAGGACTATGGCTACACCTTC. The chain uses TRBV18 and TRBJ1-2, with 9 bases lining up with TRBD1. The CDR3 consists of 15 residues. CDR1 is KGHSH, CDR2 LQKENI, per germline. The junction had 7 bases not matched to a gene; V was cut back by 5 bases and J by 3 bases.

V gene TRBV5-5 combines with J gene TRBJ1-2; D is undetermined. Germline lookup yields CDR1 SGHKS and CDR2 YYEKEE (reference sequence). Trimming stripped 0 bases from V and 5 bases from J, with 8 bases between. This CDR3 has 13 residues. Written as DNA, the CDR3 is TGTGCCAGCAGCTTGGTGTCGGAGTATGGCTACACCTTC. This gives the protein CASSLVSEYGYTF.

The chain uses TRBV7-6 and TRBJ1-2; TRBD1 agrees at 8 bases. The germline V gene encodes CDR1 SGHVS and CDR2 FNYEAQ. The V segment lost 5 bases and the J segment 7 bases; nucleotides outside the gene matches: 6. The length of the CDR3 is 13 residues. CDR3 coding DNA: TGTGCCAGCAGCCAGACAGGGGAGGGTGGCTACACCTTC. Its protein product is CASSQTGEGGYTF.

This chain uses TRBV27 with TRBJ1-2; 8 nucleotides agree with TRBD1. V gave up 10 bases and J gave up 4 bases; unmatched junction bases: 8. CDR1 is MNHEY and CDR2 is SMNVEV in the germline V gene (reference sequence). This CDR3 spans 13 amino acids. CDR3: CATADRDSYGYTF. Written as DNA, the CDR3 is TGTGCCACCGCGGACAGGGATAGCTATGGCTACACCTTC.

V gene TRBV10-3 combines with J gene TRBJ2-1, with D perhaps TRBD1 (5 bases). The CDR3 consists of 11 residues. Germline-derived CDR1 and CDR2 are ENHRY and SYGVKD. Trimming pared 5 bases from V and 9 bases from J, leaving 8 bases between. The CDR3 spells CAISRGVEQFF. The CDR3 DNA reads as TGTGCCATCAGTAGGGGTGTTGAGCAGTTCTTC.

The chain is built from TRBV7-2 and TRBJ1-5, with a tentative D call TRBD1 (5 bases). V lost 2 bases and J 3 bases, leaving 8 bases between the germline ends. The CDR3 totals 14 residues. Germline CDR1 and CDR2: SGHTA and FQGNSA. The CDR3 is CASSLSGNNQPQHF. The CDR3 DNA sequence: TGTGCCAGCAGCTTATCAGGGAACAATCAGCCCCAGCATTTT. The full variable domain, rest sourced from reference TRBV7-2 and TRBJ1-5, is GAGVSQSPSNKVTEKGKDVELRCDPISGHTALYWYRQSLGQGLEFLIYFQGNSAPDKSGLPSDRFSAERTGGSVSTLTIQRTQQEDSAVYLCASSLSGNNQPQHFGDGTRLSIL.